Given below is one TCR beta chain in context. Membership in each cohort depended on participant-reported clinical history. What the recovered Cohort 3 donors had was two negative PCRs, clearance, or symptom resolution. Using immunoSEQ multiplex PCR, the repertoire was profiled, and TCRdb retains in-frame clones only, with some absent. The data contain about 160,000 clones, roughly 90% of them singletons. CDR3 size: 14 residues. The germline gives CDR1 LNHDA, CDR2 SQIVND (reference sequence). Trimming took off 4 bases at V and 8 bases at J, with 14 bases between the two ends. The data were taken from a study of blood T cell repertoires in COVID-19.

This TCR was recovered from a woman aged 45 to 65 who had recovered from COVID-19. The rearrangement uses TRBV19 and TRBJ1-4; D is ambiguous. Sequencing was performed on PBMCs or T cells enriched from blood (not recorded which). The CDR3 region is CASSRNTGGEKLFF. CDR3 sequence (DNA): TGTGCCAGTAGTAGGAACACCGGAGGAGAAAAACTGTTTTTT.